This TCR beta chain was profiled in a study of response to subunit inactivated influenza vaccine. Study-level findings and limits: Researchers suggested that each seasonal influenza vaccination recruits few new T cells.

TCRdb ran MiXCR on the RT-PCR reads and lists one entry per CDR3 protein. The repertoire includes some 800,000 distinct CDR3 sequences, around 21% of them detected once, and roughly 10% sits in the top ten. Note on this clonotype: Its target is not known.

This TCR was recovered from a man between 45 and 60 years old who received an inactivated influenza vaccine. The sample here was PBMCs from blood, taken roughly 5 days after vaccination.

Written as DNA, the CDR3 is TGTGCCAGCAGCGCGGGGCTGGTGACAGGGTCTGGAAACACCATATATTTT. Protein product: CASSAGLVTGSGNTIYF. The rearrangement links TRBV9 to TRBJ1-3; 7 nucleotides agree with TRBD1. CDR1 is SGDLS, CDR2 YYNGEE, per germline. Unmatched junction bases numbered 10, after V lost 3 bases and J lost 1 base. The length of the CDR3 is 17 residues. The whole variable domain, filled in from reference TRBV9 and TRBJ1-3, reads DSGVTQTPKHLITATGQRVTLRCSPRSGDLSVYWYQQSLDQGLQFLIQYYNGEERAKGNILERFSAQQFPDLHSELNLSSLELGDSALYFCASSAGLVTGSGNTIYFGEGSWLTVV.